The 2 T cell receptor beta chains below all came from one sample that was sequenced in a study of Graves' ophthalmopathy and Graves' hyperthyroidism. The study amplified TCR beta CDR3 regions using RNA transcripts. The library came from an HTBI-primed first-round RT-PCR and a second-round multiplex PCR. Each CDR3 protein gets one entry after TCRdb re-called the multiplex PCR reads with MiXCR. The sample holds roughly 400,000 distinct CDR3 sequences, around 17% seen once. Sequenced sample: peripheral blood. The source of these receptors is a young woman with Graves' ophthalmopathy.

This clonotype was seen more than once but under ten times. The CDR3 DNA reads TGTGCCTGGAACCCCATTAATTCGAACACCGGGGAGCTGTTTTTT. It yields the protein CAWNPINSNTGELFF. The chain carries TRBV30 and TRBJ2-2; D gene unclear. Trimming removed 4 bases at V and 0 bases at J, with 12 bases between. Germline CDR1 GTSNPN, CDR2 SVGIG (reference sequence). CDR3 length: 15 residues. Full variable domain (rest looked up from reference TRBV30 and TRBJ2-2): SQTIHQWPATLVQPVGSPLSLECTVEGTSNPNLYWYRQAAGRGLQLLFYSVGIGQISSEVPQNLSASRPQDRQFILSSKKLLLSDSGFYLCAWNPINSNTGELFFGEGSRLTVL.

This clonotype was recorded at least ten times. The chain couples TRBV7-8 to TRBJ2-5; D is possibly TRBD1 (6 bases). V lost 3 bases, J lost 1 base, and 9 bases lay in between. Germline-derived CDR1 and CDR2 are SGHVS and FQNEAQ. The CDR3 has 14 residues. The CDR3 spells CASSFPRGQETQYF. CDR3 nucleotides: TGTGCCAGCAGCTTCCCCAGGGGCCAAGAGACCCAGTACTTC.